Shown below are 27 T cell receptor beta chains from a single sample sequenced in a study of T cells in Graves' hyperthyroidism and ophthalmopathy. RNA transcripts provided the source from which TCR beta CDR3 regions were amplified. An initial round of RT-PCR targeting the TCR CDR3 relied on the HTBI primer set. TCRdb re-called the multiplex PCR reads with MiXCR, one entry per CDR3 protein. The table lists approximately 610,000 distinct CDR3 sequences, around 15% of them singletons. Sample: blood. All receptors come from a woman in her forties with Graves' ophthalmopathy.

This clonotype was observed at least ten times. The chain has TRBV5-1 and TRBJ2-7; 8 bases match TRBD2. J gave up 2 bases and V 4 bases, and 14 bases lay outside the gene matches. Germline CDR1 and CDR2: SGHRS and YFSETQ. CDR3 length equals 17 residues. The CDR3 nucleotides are TGCGCCAGCAGCCCATATACTAGCGGAGAGGGCGCCTACGAGCAGTACTTC. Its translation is CASSPYTSGEGAYEQYF. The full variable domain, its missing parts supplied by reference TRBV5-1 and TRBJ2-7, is KAGVTQTPRYLIKTRGQQVTLSCSPISGHRSVSWYQQTPGQGLQFLFEYFSETQRNKGNFPGRFSGRQFSNSRSEMNVSTLELGDSALYLCASSPYTSGEGAYEQYFGPGTRLTVT.

CDR3 protein: CASSGQENVLTF. CDR3 DNA: TGTGCCAGCAGCGGTCAGGAGAACGTCCTGACTTTC. The V and J genes are TRBV9 and TRBJ2-6; the D is unclear. V dropped 3 bases and J dropped 10 bases, with 8 bases sitting between them. The CDR3 sequence is 12 residues long. Germline CDR1 SGDLS, CDR2 YYNGEE.

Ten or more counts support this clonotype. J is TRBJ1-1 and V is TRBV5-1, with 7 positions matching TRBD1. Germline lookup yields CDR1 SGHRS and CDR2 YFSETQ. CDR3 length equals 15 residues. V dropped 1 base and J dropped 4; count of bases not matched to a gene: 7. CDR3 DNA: TGCGCCAGCAGCTTGACAGGGGAGGGAGTCACTGAAGCTTTCTTT. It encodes CASSLTGEGVTEAFF.

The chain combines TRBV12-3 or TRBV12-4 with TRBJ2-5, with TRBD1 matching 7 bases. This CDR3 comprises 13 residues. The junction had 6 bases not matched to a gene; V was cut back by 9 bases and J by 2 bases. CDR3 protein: CASVQGQQETQYF. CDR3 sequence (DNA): TGTGCCAGTGTACAGGGGCAACAAGAGACCCAGTACTTC.

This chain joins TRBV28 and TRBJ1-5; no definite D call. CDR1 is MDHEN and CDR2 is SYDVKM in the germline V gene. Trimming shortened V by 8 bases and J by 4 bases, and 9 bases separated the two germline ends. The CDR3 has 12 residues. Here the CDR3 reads CASGSRNQPQHF. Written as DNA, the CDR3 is TGTGCCAGCGGGTCCAGGAATCAGCCCCAGCATTTT.

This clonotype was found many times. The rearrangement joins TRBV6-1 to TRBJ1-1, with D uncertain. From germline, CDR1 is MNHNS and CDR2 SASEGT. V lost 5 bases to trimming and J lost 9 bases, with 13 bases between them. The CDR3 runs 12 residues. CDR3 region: CASSTPPRQAFF. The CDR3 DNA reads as TGTGCCAGCAGTACCCCTCCCCGGCAAGCTTTCTTT.

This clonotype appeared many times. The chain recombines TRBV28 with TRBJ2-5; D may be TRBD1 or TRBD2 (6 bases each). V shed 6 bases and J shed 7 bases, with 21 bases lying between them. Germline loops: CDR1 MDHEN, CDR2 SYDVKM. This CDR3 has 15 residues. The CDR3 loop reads CASRRGEWDFGTQYF. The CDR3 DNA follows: TGTGCCAGCAGAAGGGGGGAGTGGGACTTCGGGACCCAGTACTTC.

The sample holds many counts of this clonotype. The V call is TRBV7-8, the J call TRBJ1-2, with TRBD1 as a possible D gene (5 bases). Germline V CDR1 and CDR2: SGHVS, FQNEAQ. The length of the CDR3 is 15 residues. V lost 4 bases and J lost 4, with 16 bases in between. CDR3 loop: CASSYRDPNVYGYTF. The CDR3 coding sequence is TGTGCCAGCAGCTACCGGGACCCTAATGTCTATGGCTACACCTTC. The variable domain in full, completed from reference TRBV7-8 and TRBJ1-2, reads GAGVSQSPRYKVAKRGQDVALRCDPISGHVSLFWYQQALGQGPEFLTYFQNEAQLDKSGLPSDRFFAERPEGSVSTLKIQRTQQEDSAVYLCASSYRDPNVYGYTFGSGTRLTVV.

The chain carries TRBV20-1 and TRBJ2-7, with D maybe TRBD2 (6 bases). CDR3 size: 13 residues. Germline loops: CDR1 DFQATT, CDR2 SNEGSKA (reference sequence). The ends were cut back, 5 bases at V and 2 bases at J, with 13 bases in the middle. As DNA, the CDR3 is TGCAGTGCTGTCCGGGACTGGACCTACGAGCAGTACTTC. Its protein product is CSAVRDWTYEQYF.

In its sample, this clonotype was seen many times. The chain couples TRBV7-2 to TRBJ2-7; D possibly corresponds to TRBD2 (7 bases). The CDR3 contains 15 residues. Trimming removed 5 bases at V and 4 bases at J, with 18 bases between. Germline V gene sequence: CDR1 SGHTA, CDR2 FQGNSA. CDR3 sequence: CASSPTGRGGYEQYF. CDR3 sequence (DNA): TGTGCCAGCAGCCCTACGGGCAGGGGAGGGTACGAGCAGTACTTC.

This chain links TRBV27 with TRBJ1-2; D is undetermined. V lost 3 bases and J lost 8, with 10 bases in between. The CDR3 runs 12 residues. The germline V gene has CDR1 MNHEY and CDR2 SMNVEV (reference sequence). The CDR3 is CASSLSGMGYTF. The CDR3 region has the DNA TGTGCCAGCAGTTTGTCCGGGATGGGCTACACCTTC.

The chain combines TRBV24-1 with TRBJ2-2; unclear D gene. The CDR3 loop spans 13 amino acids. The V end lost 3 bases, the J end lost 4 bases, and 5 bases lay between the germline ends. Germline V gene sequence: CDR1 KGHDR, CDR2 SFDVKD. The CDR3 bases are TGTGCCACCAGTGATGCTGTCACCGGGGAGCTGTTTTTT. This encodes CATSDAVTGELFF.

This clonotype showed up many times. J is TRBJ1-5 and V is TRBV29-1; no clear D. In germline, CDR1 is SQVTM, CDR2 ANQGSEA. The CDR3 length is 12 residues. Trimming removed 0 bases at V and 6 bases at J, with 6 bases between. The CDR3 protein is CSVEDEGQPQHF. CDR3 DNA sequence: TGCAGCGTTGAAGATGAGGGTCAGCCCCAGCATTTT.

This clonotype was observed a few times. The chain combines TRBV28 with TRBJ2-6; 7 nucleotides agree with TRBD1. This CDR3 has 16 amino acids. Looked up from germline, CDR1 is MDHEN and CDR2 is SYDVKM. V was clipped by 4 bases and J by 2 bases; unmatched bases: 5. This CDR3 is CASSSRQGAGANVLTF. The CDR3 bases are TGTGCCAGCAGTTCTCGGCAGGGGGCTGGGGCCAACGTCCTGACTTTC.

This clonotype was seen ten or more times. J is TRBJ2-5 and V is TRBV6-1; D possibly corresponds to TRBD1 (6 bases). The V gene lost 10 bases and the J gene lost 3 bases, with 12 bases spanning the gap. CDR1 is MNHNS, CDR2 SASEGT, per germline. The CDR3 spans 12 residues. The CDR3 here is CATRSGEETQYF. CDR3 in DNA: TGTGCCACCCGTTCAGGGGAAGAGACCCAGTACTTC.

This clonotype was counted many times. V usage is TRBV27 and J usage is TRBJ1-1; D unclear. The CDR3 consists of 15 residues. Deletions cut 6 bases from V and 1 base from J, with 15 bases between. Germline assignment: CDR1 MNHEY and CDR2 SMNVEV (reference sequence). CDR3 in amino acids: CASSLSPGANTEAFF. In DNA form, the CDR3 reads TGTGCCAGCAGCCTATCCCCCGGTGCGAACACTGAAGCTTTCTTT.

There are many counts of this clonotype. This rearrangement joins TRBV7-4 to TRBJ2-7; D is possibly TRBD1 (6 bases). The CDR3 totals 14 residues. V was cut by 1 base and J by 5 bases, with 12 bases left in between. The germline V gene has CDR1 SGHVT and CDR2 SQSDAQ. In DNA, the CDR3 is TGTGCCAGCAGCTTAGTACAGGGTATCGACGAGCAGTACTTC. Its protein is CASSLVQGIDEQYF.

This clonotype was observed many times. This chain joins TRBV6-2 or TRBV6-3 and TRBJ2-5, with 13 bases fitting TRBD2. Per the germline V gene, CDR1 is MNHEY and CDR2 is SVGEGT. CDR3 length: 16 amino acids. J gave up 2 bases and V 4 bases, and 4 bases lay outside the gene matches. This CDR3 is CASSSGTSGKQETQYF. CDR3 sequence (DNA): TGTGCCAGCAGTTCTGGGACTAGCGGGAAACAAGAGACCCAGTACTTC.

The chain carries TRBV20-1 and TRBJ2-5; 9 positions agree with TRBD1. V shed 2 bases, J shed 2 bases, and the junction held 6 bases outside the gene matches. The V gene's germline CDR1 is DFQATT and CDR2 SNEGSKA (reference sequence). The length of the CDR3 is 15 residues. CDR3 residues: CSARPGQGLQETQYF. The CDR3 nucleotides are TGCAGTGCTAGACCCGGACAGGGGCTTCAAGAGACCCAGTACTTC.

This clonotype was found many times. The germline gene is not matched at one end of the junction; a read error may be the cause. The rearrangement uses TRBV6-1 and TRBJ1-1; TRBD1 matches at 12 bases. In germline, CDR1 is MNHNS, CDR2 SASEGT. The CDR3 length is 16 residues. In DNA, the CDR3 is TGTGCCAGCAGGGAAGGGACAGGGGGCGCGAGAACTGAAGCTTTCTTT. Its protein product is CASREGTGGARTEAFF.

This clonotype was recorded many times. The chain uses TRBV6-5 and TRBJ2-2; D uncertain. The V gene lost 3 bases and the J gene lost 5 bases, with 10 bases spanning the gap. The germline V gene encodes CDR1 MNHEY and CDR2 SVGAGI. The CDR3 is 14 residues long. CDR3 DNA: TGTGCCAGCAGTTATGGCTCGGGTACCGGGGAGCTGTTTTTT. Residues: CASSYGSGTGELFF.

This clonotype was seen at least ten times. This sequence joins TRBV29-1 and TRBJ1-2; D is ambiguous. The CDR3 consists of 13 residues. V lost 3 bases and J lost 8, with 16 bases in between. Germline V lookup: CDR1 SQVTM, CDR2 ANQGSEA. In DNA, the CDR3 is TGCAGCGTTGAGTCGCTGGGGAAGCGGGGCTACACCTTC. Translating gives CSVESLGKRGYTF.

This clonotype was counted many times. The DNA for the CDR3 is TGTGCCAGCAGTCGGGGACTAGCGGAATCCTACGAGCAGTACTTC. Translating gives CASSRGLAESYEQYF. The V gene is TRBV11-2, the J gene TRBJ2-7, with 11 bases that match TRBD2. Germline V gives CDR1 SGHAT, CDR2 FQNNGV. The CDR3 length is 15 residues. Trimming took 6 bases from V and 1 from J; bases not matched to a gene: 5.

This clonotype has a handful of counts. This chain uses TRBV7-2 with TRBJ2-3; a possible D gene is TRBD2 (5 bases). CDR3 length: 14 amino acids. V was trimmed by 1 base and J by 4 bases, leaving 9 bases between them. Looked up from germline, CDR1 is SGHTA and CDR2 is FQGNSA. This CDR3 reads CASSLGWTPDTQYF. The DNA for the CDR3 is TGTGCCAGCAGCTTAGGATGGACTCCAGATACGCAGTATTTT. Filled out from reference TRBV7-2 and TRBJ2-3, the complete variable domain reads GAGVSQSPSNKVTEKGKDVELRCDPISGHTALYWYRQSLGQGLEFLIYFQGNSAPDKSGLPSDRFSAERTGGSVSTLTIQRTQQEDSAVYLCASSLGWTPDTQYFGPGTRLTVL.

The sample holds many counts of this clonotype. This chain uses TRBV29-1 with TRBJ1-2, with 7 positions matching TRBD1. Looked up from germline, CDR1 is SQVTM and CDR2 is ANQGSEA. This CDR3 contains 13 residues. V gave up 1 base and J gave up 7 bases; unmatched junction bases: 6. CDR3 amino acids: CSVEGQGLGGYTF. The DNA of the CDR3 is TGCAGCGTTGAAGGACAGGGATTGGGTGGCTACACCTTC.

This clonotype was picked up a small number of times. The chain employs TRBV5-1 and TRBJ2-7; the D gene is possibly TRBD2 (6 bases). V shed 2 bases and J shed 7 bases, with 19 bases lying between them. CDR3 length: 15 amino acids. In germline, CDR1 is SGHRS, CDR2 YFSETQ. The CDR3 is CASSFSGVTGSEQYF. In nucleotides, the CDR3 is TGCGCCAGCAGCTTCTCGGGGGTAACCGGTAGTGAGCAGTACTTC.

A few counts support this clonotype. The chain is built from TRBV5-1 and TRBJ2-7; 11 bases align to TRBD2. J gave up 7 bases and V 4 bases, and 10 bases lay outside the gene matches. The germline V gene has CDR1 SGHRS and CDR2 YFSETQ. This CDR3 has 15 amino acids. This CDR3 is CASSRGTSGGREQYF. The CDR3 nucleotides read TGCGCCAGCAGCAGGGGGACTAGCGGCGGAAGGGAGCAGTACTTC.